The 4 T cell receptor beta chains below were found in one sample sequenced in a study of shared clonotypes between healthy human individuals. Assay used: immunoSEQ multiplex PCR; TCRdb lists only in-frame clones, some missing. The sample lists roughly 500,000 clones, 90% to 96% occurring once. The sample consisted of naive CD4+ T cells sorted from blood. Subset defined: CD45RA+ positively selected. These receptors were collected from a woman aged 25-40 years in good health.

The chain is built from TRBV10-2 and TRBJ2-7; D uncertain. This CDR3 spans 12 amino acids. Germline V gene data show CDR1 as WSHSY and CDR2 as SAAADI. The germline V and J ends were trimmed by 5 bases and 0 bases, with 5 bases remaining between them. The CDR3 DNA follows: TGCGCCAGCAGTCAGAGCTCCTACGAGCAGTACTTC. Its protein is CASSQSSYEQYF.

The chain employs TRBV6-1 and TRBJ1-4; D unclear. The germline V gene encodes CDR1 MNHNS and CDR2 SASEGT. This CDR3 spans 14 amino acids. V lost 7 bases, J lost 1 base, and 10 bases lay in between. This CDR3 reads CASKEQLTNEKLFF. The CDR3 coding sequence is TGTGCCAGCAAAGAACAGCTAACTAATGAAAAACTGTTTTTT.

The rearrangement links TRBV4-1 to TRBJ2-7; 9 nucleotides line up with TRBD2. This CDR3 spans 15 amino acids. V dropped 3 bases and J dropped 4; count of bases not matched to a gene: 7. CDR1 and CDR2 (germline): MGHRA, YSYEKL. CDR3 in DNA: TGCGCCAGCAGCCATAGACTAGCGGAAAAATACGAGCAGTACTTC. It translates to CASSHRLAEKYEQYF.

The V gene is TRBV7-8, the J gene TRBJ2-1; TRBD2 agrees at 13 bases. V was pared by 6 bases and J by 5 bases, with 4 bases of the junction left unmatched. Germline V lookup: CDR1 SGHVS, CDR2 FQNEAQ. This CDR3 contains 15 residues. The CDR3 sequence is CASRPLAGGDNEQFF. CDR3 DNA: TGTGCCAGCAGACCACTAGCGGGAGGGGACAATGAGCAGTTCTTC.